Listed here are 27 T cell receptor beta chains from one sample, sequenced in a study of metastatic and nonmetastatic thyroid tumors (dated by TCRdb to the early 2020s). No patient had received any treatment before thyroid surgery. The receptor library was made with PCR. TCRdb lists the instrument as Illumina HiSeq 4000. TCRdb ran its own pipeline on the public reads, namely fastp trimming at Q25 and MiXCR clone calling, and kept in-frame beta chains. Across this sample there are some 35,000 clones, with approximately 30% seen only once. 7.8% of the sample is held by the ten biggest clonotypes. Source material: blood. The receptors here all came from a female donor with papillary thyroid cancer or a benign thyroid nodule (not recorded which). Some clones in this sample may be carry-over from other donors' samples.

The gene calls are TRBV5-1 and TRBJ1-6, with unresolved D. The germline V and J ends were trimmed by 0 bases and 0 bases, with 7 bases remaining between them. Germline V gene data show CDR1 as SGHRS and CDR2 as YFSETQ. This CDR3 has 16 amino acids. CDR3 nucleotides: TGCGCCAGCAGCTTGGAAGCCTACTCCTATAATTCACCCCTCCACTTT. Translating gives CASSLEAYSYNSPLHF.

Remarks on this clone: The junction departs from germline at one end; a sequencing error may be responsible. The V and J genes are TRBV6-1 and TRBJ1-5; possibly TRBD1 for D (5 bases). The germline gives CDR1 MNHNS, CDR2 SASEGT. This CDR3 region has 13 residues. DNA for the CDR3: TGTGCCAGCAGCGGGCAGGGAGTGCGGCCCCAGCACTTT. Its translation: CASSGQGVRPQHF.

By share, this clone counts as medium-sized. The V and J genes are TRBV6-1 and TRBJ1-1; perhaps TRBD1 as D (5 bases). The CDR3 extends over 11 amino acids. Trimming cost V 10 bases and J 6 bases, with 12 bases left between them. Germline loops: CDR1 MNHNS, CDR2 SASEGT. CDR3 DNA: TGTGCCACCTTGGGGGTCGCTGAAGCTTTCTTT. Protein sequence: CATLGVAEAFF.

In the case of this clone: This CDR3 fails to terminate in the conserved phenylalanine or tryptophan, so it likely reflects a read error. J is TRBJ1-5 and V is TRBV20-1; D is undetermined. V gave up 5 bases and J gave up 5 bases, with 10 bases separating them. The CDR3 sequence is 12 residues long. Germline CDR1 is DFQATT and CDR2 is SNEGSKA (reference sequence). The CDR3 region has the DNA TGCAGTGCTGTGAGAGCCGATCAGCCCCAGCATTTA. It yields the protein CSAVRADQPQHL.

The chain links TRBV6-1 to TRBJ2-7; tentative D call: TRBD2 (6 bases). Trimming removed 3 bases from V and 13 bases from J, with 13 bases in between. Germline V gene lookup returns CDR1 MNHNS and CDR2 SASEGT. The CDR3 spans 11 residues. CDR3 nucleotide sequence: TGTGCCAGCAGTGACAGCGCGGGGCTTTACTTC. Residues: CASSDSAGLYF.

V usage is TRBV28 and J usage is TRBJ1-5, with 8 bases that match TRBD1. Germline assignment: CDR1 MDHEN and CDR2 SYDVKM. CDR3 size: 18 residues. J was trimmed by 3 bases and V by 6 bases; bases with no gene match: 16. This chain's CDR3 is CASSAGDRLREDNQPQHF. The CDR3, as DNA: TGTGCCAGCAGCGCTGGGGACAGGCTTCGGGAAGACAATCAGCCCCAGCATTTT.

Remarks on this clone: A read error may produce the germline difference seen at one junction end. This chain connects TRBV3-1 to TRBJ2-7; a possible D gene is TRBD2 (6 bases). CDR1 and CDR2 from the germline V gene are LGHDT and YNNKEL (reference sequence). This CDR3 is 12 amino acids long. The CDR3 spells CASICTSGFHSF. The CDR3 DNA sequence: TGTGCCAGCATCTGCACCAGCGGGTTCCACTCCTTC.

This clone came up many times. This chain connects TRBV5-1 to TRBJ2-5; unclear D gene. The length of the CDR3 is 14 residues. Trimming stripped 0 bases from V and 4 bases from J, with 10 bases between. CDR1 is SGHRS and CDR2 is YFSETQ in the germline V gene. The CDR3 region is CASSLASRVETQYF. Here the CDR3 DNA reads TGCGCCAGCAGCTTGGCCTCTAGGGTAGAGACCCAGTACTTC.

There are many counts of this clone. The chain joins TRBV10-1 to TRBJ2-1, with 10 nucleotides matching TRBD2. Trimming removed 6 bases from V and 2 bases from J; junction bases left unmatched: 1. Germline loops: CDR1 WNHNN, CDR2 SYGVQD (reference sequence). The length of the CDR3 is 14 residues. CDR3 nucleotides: TGCGCCAGCAGAGCGGGAGGGCCCTACAATGAGCAGTTCTTC. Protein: CASRAGGPYNEQFF.

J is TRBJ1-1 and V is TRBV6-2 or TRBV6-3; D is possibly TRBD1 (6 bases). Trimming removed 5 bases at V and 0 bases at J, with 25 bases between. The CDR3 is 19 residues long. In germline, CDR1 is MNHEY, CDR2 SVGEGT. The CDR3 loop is CASSPTTGCAVYMNTEAFF. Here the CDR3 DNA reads TGTGCCAGCAGTCCCACCACAGGGTGCGCGGTGTATATGAACACTGAAGCTTTCTTT.

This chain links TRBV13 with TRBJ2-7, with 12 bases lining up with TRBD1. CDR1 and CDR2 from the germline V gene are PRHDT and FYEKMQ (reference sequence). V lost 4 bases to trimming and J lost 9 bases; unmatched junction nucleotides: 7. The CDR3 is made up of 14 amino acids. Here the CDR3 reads CASSSGQGAAGQYF. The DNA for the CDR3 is TGTGCCAGCAGCTCGGGACAGGGGGCGGCTGGGCAGTACTTC.

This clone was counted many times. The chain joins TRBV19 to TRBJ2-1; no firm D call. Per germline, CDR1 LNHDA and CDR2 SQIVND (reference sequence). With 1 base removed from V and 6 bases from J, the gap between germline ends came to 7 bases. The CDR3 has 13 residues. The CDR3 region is CASSIVSGNEQFF. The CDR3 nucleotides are TGTGCCAGTAGTATAGTGTCGGGCAATGAGCAGTTCTTC.

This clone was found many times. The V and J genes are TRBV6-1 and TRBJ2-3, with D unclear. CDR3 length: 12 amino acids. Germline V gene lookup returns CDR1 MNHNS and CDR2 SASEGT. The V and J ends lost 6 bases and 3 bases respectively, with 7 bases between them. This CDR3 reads CASRQATDTQYF. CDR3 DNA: TGTGCCAGCAGGCAAGCGACAGATACGCAGTATTTT.

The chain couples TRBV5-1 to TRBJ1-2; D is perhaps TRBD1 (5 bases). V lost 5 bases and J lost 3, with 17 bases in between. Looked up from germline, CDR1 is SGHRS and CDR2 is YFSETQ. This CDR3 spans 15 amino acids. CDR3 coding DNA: TGCGCCAGCAGAGAGGCTGGGACGTTAGACTATGGCTACACCTTC. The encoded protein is CASREAGTLDYGYTF.

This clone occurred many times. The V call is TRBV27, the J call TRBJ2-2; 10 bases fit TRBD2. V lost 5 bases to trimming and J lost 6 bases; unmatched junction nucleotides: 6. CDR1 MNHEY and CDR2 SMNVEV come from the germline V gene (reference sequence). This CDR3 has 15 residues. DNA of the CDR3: TGTGCCAGCAGTATTAGCGGGGGGATCGCCGGGGAGCTGTTTTTT. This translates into CASSISGGIAGELFF.

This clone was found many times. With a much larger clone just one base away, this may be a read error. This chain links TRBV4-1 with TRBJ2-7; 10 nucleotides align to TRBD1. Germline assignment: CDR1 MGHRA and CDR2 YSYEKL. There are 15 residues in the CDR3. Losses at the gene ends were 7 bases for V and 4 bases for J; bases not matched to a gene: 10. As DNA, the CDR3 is TGCGCCAGCATCCACCCGACAGGGGGCAGGTACGAGCAGTACTTC. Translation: CASIHPTGGRYEQYF.

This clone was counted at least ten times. The CDR3 reads CSVESGRAQGTDTQYF. CDR3 bases: TGCAGCGTCGAAAGCGGGAGGGCCCAAGGGACAGATACGCAGTATTTT. The genes are TRBV29-1 and TRBJ2-3, with 10 nucleotides matching TRBD2. The CDR3 is 16 residues long. The V and J ends lost 6 bases and 3 bases, in that order; junction bases with no gene match: 12. Germline lookup yields CDR1 SQVTM and CDR2 ANQGSEA.

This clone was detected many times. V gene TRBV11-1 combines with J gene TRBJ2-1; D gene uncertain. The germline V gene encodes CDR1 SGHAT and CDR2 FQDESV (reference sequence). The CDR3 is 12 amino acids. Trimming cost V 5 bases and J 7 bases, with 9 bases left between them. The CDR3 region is CASSPNGNEQFF. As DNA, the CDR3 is TGTGCCAGCAGCCCCAATGGGAATGAGCAGTTCTTC. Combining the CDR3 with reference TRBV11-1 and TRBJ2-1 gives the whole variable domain EAEVAQSPRYKITEKSQAVAFWCDPISGHATLYWYRQILGQGPELLVQFQDESVVDDSQLPKDRFSAERLKGVDSTLKIQPAELGDSAMYLCASSPNGNEQFFGPGTRLTVL.

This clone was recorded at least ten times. The CDR3, as DNA: TGCAGTGCTAGAGTTATCAACTCTGGGGCCAACGTCCTGACTTTC. Translated, it gives CSARVINSGANVLTF. The chain has TRBV20-1 and TRBJ2-6, with unresolved D. CDR1 is DFQATT, CDR2 SNEGSKA, per germline (reference sequence). Between the trimmed V and J ends, which lost 1 base and 0 bases, there was a span of 7 bases. This CDR3 spans 15 amino acids.

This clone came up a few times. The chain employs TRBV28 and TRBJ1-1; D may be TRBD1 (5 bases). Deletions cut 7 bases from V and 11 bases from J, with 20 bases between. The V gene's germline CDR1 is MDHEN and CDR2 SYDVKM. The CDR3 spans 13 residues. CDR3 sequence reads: CASTLNRDFRAFF. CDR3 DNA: TGTGCCAGCACCCTAAACCGGGACTTCAGGGCTTTCTTT.

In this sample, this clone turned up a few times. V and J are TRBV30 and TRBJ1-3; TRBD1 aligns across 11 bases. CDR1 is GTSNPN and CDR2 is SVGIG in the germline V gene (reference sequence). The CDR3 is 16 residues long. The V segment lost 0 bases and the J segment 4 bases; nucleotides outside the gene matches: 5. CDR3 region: CAWSVRDRGSGNTIYF. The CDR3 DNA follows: TGTGCCTGGAGTGTCCGGGACAGGGGGTCAGGAAACACCATATATTTT.

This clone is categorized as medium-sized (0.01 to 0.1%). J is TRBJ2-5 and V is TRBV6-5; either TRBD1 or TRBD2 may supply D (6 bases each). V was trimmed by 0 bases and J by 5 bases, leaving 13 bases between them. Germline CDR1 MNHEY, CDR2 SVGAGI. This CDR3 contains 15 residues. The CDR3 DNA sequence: TGTGCCAGCAGTTACTCGTCTTCGGGGGCGGAGACCCAGTACTTC. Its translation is CASSYSSSGAETQYF.

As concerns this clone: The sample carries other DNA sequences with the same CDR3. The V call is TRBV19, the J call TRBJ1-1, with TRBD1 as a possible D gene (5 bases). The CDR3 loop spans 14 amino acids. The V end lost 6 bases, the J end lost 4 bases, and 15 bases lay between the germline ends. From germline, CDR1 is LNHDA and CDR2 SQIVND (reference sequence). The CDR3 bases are TGTGCCAGTAGACCCAGGGTCGGGGCCACTGAAGCTTTCTTT. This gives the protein CASRPRVGATEAFF.

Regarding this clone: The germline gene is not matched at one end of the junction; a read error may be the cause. CDR3 in DNA: TGTGCCAGCAGCCCCCGGGCCGTGACTAGCACATATACGCAGTATTTT. This translates into CASSPRAVTSTYTQYF. The chain carries TRBV11-2 and TRBJ2-3; 7 bases match TRBD2. Germline values: CDR1 SGHAT, CDR2 FQNNGV. The CDR3 runs to 16 residues.

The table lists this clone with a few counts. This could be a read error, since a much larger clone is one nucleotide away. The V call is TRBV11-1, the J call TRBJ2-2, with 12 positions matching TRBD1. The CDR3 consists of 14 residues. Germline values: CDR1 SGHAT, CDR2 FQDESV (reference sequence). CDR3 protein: CVSKGQGATGELFF. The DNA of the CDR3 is TGTGTCAGCAAGGGACAGGGGGCAACCGGGGAGCTGTTTTTT.

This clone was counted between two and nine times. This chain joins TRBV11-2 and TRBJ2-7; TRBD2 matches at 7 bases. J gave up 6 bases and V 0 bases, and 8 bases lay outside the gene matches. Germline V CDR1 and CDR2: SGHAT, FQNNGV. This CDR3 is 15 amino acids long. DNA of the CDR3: TGTGCCAGCAGCTTAGATCGAGGTTGGGGGGGCGAGCAGTACTTC. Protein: CASSLDRGWGGEQYF.

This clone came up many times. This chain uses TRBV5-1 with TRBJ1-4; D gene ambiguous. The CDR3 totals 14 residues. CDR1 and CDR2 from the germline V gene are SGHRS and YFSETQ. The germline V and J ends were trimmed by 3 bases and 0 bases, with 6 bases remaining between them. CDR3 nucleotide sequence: TGCGCCAGCAGCTCGGAGACAACTAATGAAAAACTGTTTTTT. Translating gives CASSSETTNEKLFF.